This T cell receptor (beta chain) was observed in a study of cytomegalovirus exposure and HLA in healthy donors (dated by TCRdb to the late 2010s). With respect to the entire study: An earlier analysis of 587 of the donors reported approximately 280 Gb of sequence data and 95 million to 130 million unique TCR beta sequences obtained from 150 million to 200 million T cells. Approximately 300 gigabases of sequencing data and about 92 million unique TCR sequences made up an early release that covered 640 HLA-typed donors. The genetic ancestry cluster associated with self-reported Caucasian donors included roughly 84% of the roughly 410 genotyped donors. The study aimed to test whether signatures of past pathogen exposure could be identified by cataloging public T cell receptors. The study profiled the T cell repertoires of 550 to 700 subjects by immunosequencing and related them to cytomegalovirus serostatus. A separate validation cohort of about 110 different subjects was used in addition to the 666-subject first cohort. The study combined high-throughput TCR immunosequencing, statistical association of individual TCRs with disease status, and machine learning to predict cytomegalovirus infection status. A later analysis re-examined previously published TCR beta repertoires from hundreds of donors and added high-resolution HLA genotyping to investigate patterns of TCR occurrence. The later analysis used no new phenotypic data to find candidate immune exposures, relying instead on TCR beta sequences and their occurrence across donors. To decide whether each TCR beta V gene segment behaved as functional or pseudogenic, an earlier analysis of 587 of the donors relied on high-throughput TCR beta sequencing. Donor age, sex, ethnicity and CMV serostatus were compiled together with the repertoire data. A later genetic analysis took genome-wide SNP genotypes for 398 of the 666 donors and used that subset as a discovery cohort. Every discovery cohort repertoire had been produced on one sequencing platform. Class I and class II HLA loci were covered by the typing at four-digit resolution. Typing coverage differed by locus: A, B, C, DRB1 and DQB1 were typed in roughly 620-640 donors, DQA1 in approximately 520, DPA1 in some 600, and DPB1 in just under 480. About five DR-DQ haplotypes were handled as single units for association and clustering, since linkage in the cohort was strong. Across some 400 genotyped donors of the cohort, an average of about 220,000 unique TCR beta nucleotide sequences per donor were sequenced, and roughly a sixth of those sequences were non-productive. What the authors observed across the whole study: A later genetic analysis reported fewer N-insertions in productive TCRs among donors in an Asian-associated ancestry cluster than the roughly 690-donor mean. Specific HLA alleles were associated with 16,951 TCR beta sequences at a false discovery rate of 0.05 in a later analysis. Across donors, most TCR sequences were observed very rarely, whereas some public TCRs were present in many individuals. A cluster of highly shared sequence variants was judged likely to be a technical artifact of the sequencing pipeline. In an earlier analysis of 587 of the donors, most TCR beta V segments appeared in productive rearrangements about 87% or about 30% of the time, broadly matching IMGT annotations. CMV serostatus was the only immune exposure information available for the cohort. In vitro tests confirmed that a few of the cytomegalovirus-associated TCR beta chains recognize cytomegalovirus antigens. Sequencing depth was assumed to be roughly uniform across donors in the presence/absence analyses, though that assumption may not hold. This cohort had only TCR beta chains sequenced, and the lack of alpha or paired-chain data limited which features could be detected. An association between a missense DCLRE1C variant and V-gene and J-gene trimming of TCR beta chains was found in a later genetic analysis and replicated in an independent cohort. Correlated functional status among segregating V segments might reflect linkage disequilibrium, but an unknown experimental factor could not be ruled out. In a later analysis, most CMV-associated TCR beta chains were found to appear HLA-restricted, with HLA associations seemingly driven largely by CMV exposure. In the study, some 160 TCR beta chains were listed as associated with cytomegalovirus. Because counts were too low, seventeen rarely observed V segments, including chromosome 9 orphons, were excluded from the earlier analysis of 500 to 700 of the donors. Because HLA typing was unavailable for some donors at each locus, only the typed subset was used in association tests. In a later analysis, HLA-associated TCR beta chains were found to be more clonally expanded and to have lower generation probabilities than equally common non-associated chains. A further reported finding was that TCR beta sequences accurately predicted the HLA-A and HLA-B alleles for most subjects in the first cohort. When HLA alleles, especially DR and DQ, strongly co-occurred, TCR associations were difficult to assign to individual alleles. Several of the top co-occurrence clusters appeared to be linked to parvovirus B19, influenza, CMV and Epstein-Barr virus, according to a later analysis. Because the 87-base-pair reads could not distinguish some IMGT-functional V segments, including TRBV6-2 and TRBV6-3, those segments were excluded. In both the original and validation cohorts, the classifier was reported to diagnose cytomegalovirus status with high specificity and sensitivity. The authors suggested that the approach could potentially be extended to other disease states and immunological phenotypes. According to a later analysis, TCR association rates differed among HLA loci, with DRB1 alleles showing the most associated TCRs and HLA-C alleles showing the fewest.

The CDR3 goes from the cysteine to the phenylalanine over 13 residues. Just the 39-base CDR3 DNA is kept, in frame starting at base 1. Via the germline V gene, CDR1 is MNHEY and CDR2 SVGAGI. At the junction V is shortened by 8 bases and J by 7 bases, with 15 bases in between. The cohort comprised approximately 700 healthy bone marrow donors. All cohort members were sampled while nominally healthy, although unrecorded immune exposures were likely present. The donor was CMV seropositive and belonged to the group of 250 to 300 seropositive cohort members. A peripheral blood sample was provided by each donor, and peripheral blood mononuclear cells were used for TCR beta sequencing. Genomic DNA was extracted from the blood cell samples with the Qiagen DNeasy Blood Extraction Kit. This clone was counted a single time. Its antigen is still unknown. Base qualities were left out, and no much larger clone turns up one base away.

The library was obtained by the immunoSEQ multiplex PCR assay. The multiplex PCR relied on a mix of 60 forward primers for TCR Vbeta segments and 13 reverse primers for TCR Jbeta segments. The CDR3 region of rearranged TCR beta genes was amplified from genomic DNA by a multiplex PCR assay. The amplified TCR beta libraries were sequenced on the Illumina HiSeq System as 87-base-pair reads. On the study's bioinformatics: In a later analysis, tens of millions of unique TCR beta chains were counted across the 500 to 850 repertoires, and roughly 10 million of these chains were shared by at least two donors. To remove PCR and sequencing errors, raw reads were error-corrected and collapsed into unique sequences using a nearest-neighbor algorithm that merged closely related sequences. V, D and J gene segments were assigned by aligning CDR3 sequences to IMGT reference sequences. For a sequence to be retained, a match of at least six nucleotides to both a V gene segment and a J gene segment was required. A rearrangement was called productive if the CDR3 had no stop codons and remained in frame with V and J, and every other rearrangement was called non-productive. CDR3 was defined according to IMGT convention as the region running from the second conserved V-encoded cysteine to the conserved J-encoded phenylalanine. The earlier analysis of some 600 of the donors excluded sequences that lacked an unambiguous match to a single V gene segment. In an earlier analysis of some 590 of the donors, a V segment was called functional when productive rearrangements were above 56.7%, and segregating when the standard deviation between donors exceeded 5%. A statistical classification framework was developed to diagnose cytomegalovirus status using the catalog of TCR beta chain sequences. In a later analysis, TCR nucleotide sequences were compared against IMGT/GENE-DB human TR gene sequences so that V and J genes could be assigned. Using the TCRdist pipeline, a later analysis assigned CDR3 sequences along with most-parsimonious VDJ recombination scenarios. In a later analysis, every TCR beta chain was defined by the combination of its CDR3 amino acid sequence and its V-gene family, and reads without a unique V-gene family were dropped. To address suspected cross-contamination and a sequencing artifact, a later analysis removed roughly 580 highly shared, low-generation-probability nucleotide sequences. In a later analysis, a clonal expansion index was calculated for each public chain from normalized within-repertoire ranks of inferred template counts. Generation probabilities in a later analysis came from a VDJ recombination model fitted to out-of-frame rearrangements, and those results were checked against IGoR. A later analysis scored TCR-TCR, TCR-HLA and TCR-CMV co-occurrence with hypergeometric tests, applying a repertoire-size bias correction to TCR pairs. False discovery rates were estimated in a later analysis by permuting HLA or CMV assignments 20 times. In a later analysis, co-occurring TCRs were grouped with DBSCAN, and TCRdist sequence similarity was added when clustering was performed within HLA-allele-positive subsets. Repertoires with fewer than 30,000 or more than 120,000 public chains, plus five repertoires with anomalous nucleotide sharing, were excluded from co-occurrence clustering. Sourced from immuneACCESS, this table was stored by TCRdb with only in-frame sequences that have V and J called. A share of the clones is absent; for the studies checked, an unresolved V gene accounts for under half, and the remainder has no known explanation. V, J and clone size were drawn from that table, and D and trimming were deduced from the DNA. Here the sample has some 130,000 clones; roughly four fifths occur a single time. The ten largest clones take up 11% of the sample.

This TCR derives from a male donor in good health and CMV-seropositive. In this chain, TRBV6-5 is recombined with TRBJ2-4; the D segment could be TRBD1, given 5 matching bases. The specimen was PBMCs. The nucleotide sequence is TGTGCCAGCGGCCGTGGGGCAGGCAACATTCAGTACTTC. Its translation is CASGRGAGNIQYF.